The 20 T cell receptor beta chains below come from one sample, sequenced in a study of beta chain features in type 1 diabetes. The study reverse transcribed the entire isolated RNA, so it sequenced expressed TCRB transcripts. Here immunoSEQ multiplex PCR was the method, and the copy in TCRdb shows in-frame clones only, minus some. This table holds 310,000 or so clones, approximately 16% found once. Broader study findings: TCRB CDR3s from Type 1 diabetes patients were moderately but significantly shorter in all four CD4+ subsets.

These TCRs are of unknown antigen specificity. Sequences were obtained from naive CD4+ T cells from blood. These receptor sequences come from a man aged 18-30 years with type 1 diabetes.

The rearrangement links TRBV7-7 to TRBJ2-3; 7 bases map to TRBD1. The V gene end was trimmed by 4 bases and the J gene end by 9 bases; junction bases not matched to a gene: 10. This CDR3 has 14 amino acids. The V gene's germline CDR1 is SSHAT and CDR2 FNYEAQ (reference sequence). The CDR3 protein is CASSSSTQGKTQYF. The CDR3, as DNA: TGTGCCAGCAGCTCCAGCACACAGGGGAAAACGCAGTATTTT.

This chain uses TRBV18 with TRBJ1-6; D is uncertain. The CDR3 has 15 amino acids. With 6 bases removed from V and 5 bases from J, the gap between germline ends came to 14 bases. Germline V gene sequence: CDR1 KGHSH, CDR2 LQKENI. Written as DNA, the CDR3 is TGTGCCAGCTCCCCCGGGAGAGACAATAATTCACCCCTCCACTTT. It encodes CASSPGRDNNSPLHF.

The rearrangement uses TRBV7-2 and TRBJ2-7, with 9 bases aligning to TRBD2. The germline V gene has CDR1 SGHTA and CDR2 FQGNSA. The CDR3 contains 15 residues. V lost 1 base to trimming and J lost 5 bases; unmatched junction nucleotides: 6. Here the CDR3 DNA reads TGTGCCAGCAGCTTAGAGTCTAGCGGGATCCACGAGCAGTACTTC. It is translated as CASSLESSGIHEQYF.

The CDR3 here is CAGKVQENSPLHF. In nucleotides, the CDR3 is TGTGCCGGAAAAGTACAGGAGAATTCACCCCTCCACTTT. The chain employs TRBV19 and TRBJ1-6; D possibly corresponds to TRBD1 (5 bases). The CDR3 runs to 13 residues. Germline lookup yields CDR1 LNHDA and CDR2 SQIVND (reference sequence). Trimming took off 11 bases at V and 7 bases at J, with 15 bases between the two ends. Full variable domain (remainder filled in from reference TRBV19 and TRBJ1-6): DGGITQSPKYLFRKEGQNVTLSCEQNLNHDAMYWYRQDPGQGLRLIYYSQIVNDFQKGDIAEGYSVSREKKESFPLTVTSAQKNPTAFYLCAGKVQENSPLHFGNGTRLTVT.

The chain links TRBV18 to TRBJ1-5, with TRBD1 matching over 10 bases. CDR3 length: 17 amino acids. CDR1 is KGHSH, CDR2 LQKENI, per germline. The V segment lost 0 bases and the J segment 6 bases; nucleotides outside the gene matches: 8. The CDR3 spells CASSPPSRQGASQPQHF. Written as DNA, the CDR3 is TGTGCCAGCTCACCACCGTCGCGACAGGGGGCCTCTCAGCCCCAGCATTTT.

This clone turned up a few times. The gene calls are TRBV15 and TRBJ2-5, with D hard to call. This CDR3 spans 15 amino acids. CDR1 and CDR2 from the germline V gene are LNHNV and YYDKDF (reference sequence). Trimming removed 5 bases at V and 0 bases at J, with 13 bases between. The CDR3 bases are TGTGCCACCAGCTTATACAACACGTACCAAGAGACCCAGTACTTC. Translating it yields CATSLYNTYQETQYF.

This clone was recorded a few times. V usage is TRBV5-4 and J usage is TRBJ2-3; 12 bases map to TRBD2. Germline V gene data show CDR1 as SGHNT and CDR2 as YYREEE (reference sequence). This CDR3 is built from 16 residues. V lost 3 bases and J lost 3; bases outside the gene matches: 5. DNA for the CDR3: TGTGCCAGCAGCTCACTAGCGGGGGGTATGACAGATACGCAGTATTTT. As protein: CASSSLAGGMTDTQYF. Looking up the rest from reference TRBV5-4 and TRBJ2-3 gives the full variable domain: ETGVTQSPTHLIKTRGQQVTLRCSSQSGHNTVSWYQQALGQGPQFIFQYYREEENGRGNFPPRFSGLQFPNYSSELNVNALELDDSALYLCASSSLAGGMTDTQYFGPGTRLTVL.

The V gene is TRBV9, the J gene TRBJ2-2; 9 positions match TRBD2. The CDR3 covers 15 residues. The germline CDR1 and CDR2 sequences are SGDLS and YYNGEE. J was trimmed by 0 bases and V by 3 bases; bases with no gene match: 0. CDR3 coding DNA: TGTGCCAGCAGCGGACTAGCGGCGAACACCGGGGAGCTGTTTTTT. This encodes CASSGLAANTGELFF.

This chain links TRBV28 with TRBJ2-1, with unresolved D. Trimming removed 5 bases at V and 5 bases at J, with 10 bases between. Per germline, CDR1 MDHEN and CDR2 SYDVKM. The CDR3 extends over 13 amino acids. CDR3 loop: CASSRGPDNEQFF. CDR3 in DNA: TGTGCCAGCAGTAGAGGTCCCGACAATGAGCAGTTCTTC.

This clone has only a few counts. J is TRBJ1-1 and V is TRBV6-1, with 8 bases matching TRBD1. This CDR3 has 14 residues. In germline, CDR1 is MNHNS, CDR2 SASEGT. The junction had 5 bases not matched to a gene; V was cut back by 3 bases and J by 5 bases. DNA for the CDR3: TGTGCCAGCAGTGAGTTACAGGGGGGGACTGAAGCTTTCTTT. Translation: CASSELQGGTEAFF.

This chain connects TRBV29-1 to TRBJ1-1; D unresolved. V lost 1 base and J 1 base, leaving 10 bases between the germline ends. The CDR3 is 14 residues long. CDR1 and CDR2 (germline): SQVTM, ANQGSEA. The CDR3 protein is CSVEGRFKNTEAFF. The CDR3 DNA reads TGCAGCGTTGAAGGGAGATTTAAGAACACTGAAGCTTTCTTT.

The sample holds a few counts of this clone. This chain joins TRBV25-1 and TRBJ1-2, with D possibly matching TRBD1 (6 bases). The V gene's germline CDR1 is MGHDK and CDR2 SYGVNS. V lost 4 bases, J lost 8 bases, and 11 bases lay in between. CDR3 size: 12 residues. The CDR3 sequence is CASSGNRAGYTF. The CDR3 DNA reads as TGTGCCAGCAGTGGAAACAGGGCCGGCTACACCTTC.

A few counts support this clone. This chain links TRBV28 with TRBJ2-7; tentative D call: TRBD2 (6 bases). The CDR3 is 15 amino acids. The germline V gene encodes CDR1 MDHEN and CDR2 SYDVKM. Trimming pared 5 bases from V and 3 bases from J, leaving 17 bases between. This CDR3 is CASSAGGIQLYEQYF. In DNA form, the CDR3 reads TGTGCCAGCAGTGCAGGCGGGATCCAGCTCTACGAGCAGTACTTC.

This clone has only a few counts. The chain carries TRBV7-9 and TRBJ2-5; D is perhaps TRBD2 (6 bases). The CDR3 sequence is 17 residues long. Germline V CDR1 and CDR2: SEHNR, FQNEAQ (reference sequence). V gave up 5 bases and J gave up 1 base, with 20 bases separating them. CDR3 coding DNA: TGTGCCAGCAGCCACGGGACGGGGGTGCCCACCCAAGAGACCCAGTACTTC. Residues: CASSHGTGVPTQETQYF.

This clone was counted only a few times. The genes are TRBV7-2 and TRBJ2-1, with TRBD2 matching over 12 bases. Germline V gives CDR1 SGHTA, CDR2 FQGNSA. With 1 base clipped from V and 6 bases from J, the junction kept 4 bases outside the gene matches. This CDR3 comprises 16 residues. For the CDR3, the DNA is TGTGCCAGCAGCTTAGAGGGACTAGCGGGCGGCAATGAGCAGTTCTTC. Protein sequence: CASSLEGLAGGNEQFF.

This clone was detected only a few times. The V and J genes are TRBV5-4 and TRBJ1-3; TRBD1 might be the D (5 bases). Between the trimmed V and J ends, which lost 1 base and 4 bases, there was a span of 9 bases. CDR1 SGHNT and CDR2 YYREEE come from the germline V gene (reference sequence). The CDR3 totals 14 residues. This CDR3 is CASSLQGSGNTIYF. DNA of the CDR3: TGTGCCAGCAGCTTGCAGGGTTCAGGAAACACCATATATTTT.

The chain recombines TRBV18 with TRBJ2-7; 7 bases fit TRBD1. Germline-derived CDR1 and CDR2 are KGHSH and LQKENI. V lost 0 bases and J lost 6; bases outside the gene matches: 8. CDR3 length: 15 residues. DNA for the CDR3: TGTGCCAGCTCACCACCCTCCCGACAGGGACGCGAGCAGTACTTC. It encodes CASSPPSRQGREQYF.

J is TRBJ2-3 and V is TRBV7-2, with 12 bases fitting TRBD2. The CDR3 consists of 17 residues. The V gene end was trimmed by 0 bases and the J gene end by 4 bases; junction bases not matched to a gene: 5. Germline V CDR1 and CDR2: SGHTA, FQGNSA. For the CDR3, the DNA is TGTGCCAGCAGCTTAGCATCCCTAGCGGGGGGGCCAGATACGCAGTATTTT. Its translation is CASSLASLAGGPDTQYF.

This clone was seen a handful of times. The chain uses TRBV28 and TRBJ1-4; 8 bases match TRBD1. The J segment lost 6 bases and the V segment lost 8 bases, leaving 8 bases of the junction unmatched. From germline, CDR1 is MDHEN and CDR2 SYDVKM. This CDR3 spans 14 amino acids. CDR3 region: CASGTGTGHEKLFF. CDR3 DNA: TGTGCCAGCGGCACCGGGACAGGTCATGAAAAACTGTTTTTT.

This clone was seen a few times. The chain joins TRBV7-9 to TRBJ2-1; D call uncertain. This CDR3 has 14 amino acids. V lost 4 bases to trimming and J lost 1 base, with 8 bases between them. The germline CDR1 and CDR2 sequences are SEHNR and FQNEAQ (reference sequence). CDR3 amino acids: CASSSLRSYNEQFF. DNA for the CDR3: TGTGCCAGCAGCTCCCTACGATCCTACAATGAGCAGTTCTTC.